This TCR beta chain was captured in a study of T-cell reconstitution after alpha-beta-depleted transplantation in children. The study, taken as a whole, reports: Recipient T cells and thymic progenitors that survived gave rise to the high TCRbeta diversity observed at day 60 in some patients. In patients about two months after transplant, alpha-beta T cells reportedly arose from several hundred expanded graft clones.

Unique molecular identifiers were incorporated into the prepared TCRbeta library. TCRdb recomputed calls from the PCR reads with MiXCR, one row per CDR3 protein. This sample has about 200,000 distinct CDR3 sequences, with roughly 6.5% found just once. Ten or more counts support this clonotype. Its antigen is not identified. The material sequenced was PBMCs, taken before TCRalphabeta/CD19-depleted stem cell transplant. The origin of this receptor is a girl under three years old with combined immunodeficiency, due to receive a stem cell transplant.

The DNA of the CDR3 is TGTGCCAGCAGTTACTCGGCGGATGGGGGGGTCAACACCGGGGAGCTGTTTTTT. Translation: CASSYSADGGVNTGELFF. The V gene is TRBV6-5, the J gene TRBJ2-2; 7 positions agree with TRBD2. Germline loops: CDR1 MNHEY, CDR2 SVGAGI. Losses at the gene ends were 0 bases for V and 2 bases for J; bases not matched to a gene: 9. This CDR3 region has 18 residues.